These T cell receptor beta chains were read from a single sample in a study of blood T cell repertoires in COVID-19. Profiled with immunoSEQ multiplex PCR; TCRdb holds only in-frame clones, not every one. This sample yields around 250,000 clones, of which about 87% are seen a single time; over 0.75% belongs to the top ten. The sample taken for sequencing was PBMCs or T cells enriched from blood (not recorded which). The receptors originated from a man aged 45-65 years who had been exposed to COVID-19. Both conserved end residues are part of each CDR3. D genes are given only for firm matches. Where a row states a size, it is once, few, many or the class of an expanded clone; other rows omit it.

TRBJ2-7,.,.,TRBV11-2,TGTGCCAGCAGCTTAGAGCCAGGCGGGGCCTACGAGCAGTACTTC,CASSLEPGGAYEQYF
TRBJ1-4,TRBD1,few,TRBV5-6,TGTGCCAGCAGCCTTTGGACAGGGATTGCAACTAATGAAAAACTGTTTTTT,CASSLWTGIATNEKLFF
TRBJ1-5,TRBD1,.,TRBV2,TGTGCCAGCAAAGACTTTCCAGGGGGCGATGATCAGCCCCAGCATTTT,CASKDFPGGDDQPQHF
TRBJ2-5,.,.,TRBV11-2,TGTGCCAGCAGCTTAGATCGCGGACAAGAGACCCAGTACTTC,CASSLDRGQETQYF
TRBJ1-2,TRBD1,.,TRBV5-4,TGTGCCAGCAGCTTGGCCAGGACAGGGGACGGTGGCTACACCTTC,CASSLARTGDGGYTF
TRBJ1-1,TRBD1,.,TRBV19,TGTGCCAGTAAGGTTGGGGACAGGGAAGCTTTCTTT,CASKVGDREAFF
TRBJ1-1,.,.,TRBV30,TGTGCCGGGCGCGGGGGGGCTGAAGCTTTCTTT,CAGRGGAEAFF
TRBJ1-5,.,.,TRBV7-2,TGTGCCAGCAGACCTGACAACGGCAATCAGCCCCAGCATTTT,CASRPDNGNQPQHF
TRBJ2-1,TRBD2,.,TRBV7-9,TGTGCCAGCAGCCTATGGACTAGCGGGAGCTACAATGAGCAGTTCTTC,CASSLWTSGSYNEQFF
TRBJ2-5,.,.,TRBV2,TGTGCCAGCAGTGCGTTCCCCGGGCAAGAGACCCAGTACTTC,CASSAFPGQETQYF
TRBJ2-3,TRBD2,.,TRBV7-2,TGTGCCAGCAGCCGTAATAGCGGGGGTAGCACAGATACGCAGTATTTT,CASSRNSGGSTDTQYF
TRBJ2-3,TRBD2,.,TRBV10-3,TGTGCCATCAGAGAACCGGGACTAGCGGGAGGGCCGATCACAGATACGCAGTATTTT,CAIREPGLAGGPITDTQYF
TRBJ2-7,.,.,TRBV30,TGTGCCTGGAGTGTACGGTTGCAGGGTTCCGAGCAGTACTTC,CAWSVRLQGSEQYF
TRBJ1-2,.,.,TRBV28,TGTGCCAGCAGTTTCAGGGCCGGGGGCTACACCTTC,CASSFRAGGYTF
TRBJ2-5,.,once,TRBV3-1/TRBV3-2,TGTGCCAGCAGCCCCAATCAAGAGACCCAGTACTTC,CASSPNQETQYF
TRBJ2-1,TRBD2,.,TRBV7-9,TGTGCCAGCAGCTTAGGAGTGACTAGCGGGGGCTACAATGAGCAGTTCTTC,CASSLGVTSGGYNEQFF
TRBJ1-5,TRBD1,.,TRBV5-6,TGTGCCAGCAGCCAGACAGGGTCTTATAGCAATCAGCCCCAGCATTTT,CASSQTGSYSNQPQHF
TRBJ2-2,.,.,TRBV2,TGTGCCAGCAGCGGAGCCCGACAGGCTGGCACCGGGGAGCTGTTTTTT,CASSGARQAGTGELFF
TRBJ1-1,.,.,TRBV19,TGTGCCAGTAGTCGTGACGGACTGACAGGGAACACTGAAGCTTTCTTT,CASSRDGLTGNTEAFF
TRBJ1-4,.,.,TRBV18,TGTGCCAGCTCACGGCAGGGGAATGAAAAACTGTTTTTT,CASSRQGNEKLFF
TRBJ1-4,.,.,TRBV11-3,TGTGCCAGCAGCTTAGGTGTCTGGACATCAACTAATGAAAAACTGTTTTTT,CASSLGVWTSTNEKLFF
TRBJ2-3,.,.,TRBV18,TGTGCCAGCTCACCGGCACCTAGCTCTCCAGATACGCAGTATTTT,CASSPAPSSPDTQYF
TRBJ1-1,.,.,TRBV6-5,TGTGCCAGCAGTTACCAGAACCAGGGCAGGAACACTGAAGCTTTCTTT,CASSYQNQGRNTEAFF
TRBJ1-2,.,.,TRBV9,TGTGCCTCGAAGCGGGGGCCGGATGGCTACACCTTC,CASKRGPDGYTF
TRBJ1-2,TRBD1,.,TRBV27,TGTGCCAGCAGTTTCCGGGACAGGGGGGGCGGCTACACCTTC,CASSFRDRGGGYTF
TRBJ2-5,.,.,TRBV7-9,TGTGCCAGCAGCTGGACTCTAGAGACCCAGTACTTC,CASSWTLETQYF
TRBJ1-1,.,.,TRBV5-1,TGCGCCAGCAGCTTGTCTTCAGGGTATGAAGCTTTCTTT,CASSLSSGYEAFF
TRBJ1-5,TRBD1,.,TRBV18,TGTGCCAGCTCACCACTGGGACAGGGGGTGCCTCAGCCCCAGCATTTT,CASSPLGQGVPQPQHF
TRBJ1-5,.,.,TRBV2,TGTGCCAGCGGGAGTGATGGGCGCAATCAGCCCCAGCATTTT,CASGSDGRNQPQHF
TRBJ2-5,TRBD2,once,TRBV5-1,TGCGCCAGCAGCTTAGGTCTAGCGGGGGGGTCCGGAGAGACCCAGTACTTC,CASSLGLAGGSGETQYF
TRBJ2-1,.,.,TRBV3-1/TRBV3-2,TGTGCCAGCAGCCATGACACTTACAATGAGCAGTTCTTC,CASSHDTYNEQFF
TRBJ1-5,.,.,TRBV11-2,TGTGCCAGCAGCTTAGAAGGCGGTAGCAATCAGCCCCAGCATTTT,CASSLEGGSNQPQHF
TRBJ1-3,TRBD1,.,TRBV11-2,TGTGCCAGCGGACCCCGGACAGGCGAATACACCATATATTTT,CASGPRTGEYTIYF
TRBJ2-5,TRBD1,.,TRBV5-1,TGCGCCAGCAGCTTGGCCGGGACAGGCCAAGAGACCCAGTACTTC,CASSLAGTGQETQYF
TRBJ2-2,TRBD1,.,TRBV6-5,TGTGCCAGCAGTATACAGGGGCTTAACACCGGGGAGCTGTTTTTT,CASSIQGLNTGELFF
TRBJ2-3,TRBD1,.,TRBV7-2,TGTGCCAGCAGCTTAGGCCCAGGGGGCGTGGATACGCAGTATTTT,CASSLGPGGVDTQYF
TRBJ2-5,TRBD2,.,TRBV5-4,TGTGCCAGCAGCCCCGGACTAGCCAGAGAGACCCAGTACTTC,CASSPGLARETQYF
TRBJ2-2,TRBD2,.,TRBV9,TGTGCCAGCAGCATAAGCGGGAGTTATAACACCGGGGAGCTGTTTTTT,CASSISGSYNTGELFF
TRBJ1-2,.,.,TRBV12-3/TRBV12-4,TGTGCCAGCAGTTTTTACGGGATCTATGGCTACACCTTC,CASSFYGIYGYTF
TRBJ1-6,TRBD1,.,TRBV27,TGTGCCAGCAGTTTTGGACAGGACGGTAGATCCCTCCACTTT,CASSFGQDGRSLHF
TRBJ2-2,.,.,TRBV24-1,TGTGCCACCAGTGATTTCCCAGGGCCCGGGGAGCTGTTTTTT,CATSDFPGPGELFF